This is a list of T cell receptor beta chains from one sample in a study of T cell changes during pregnancy in multiple sclerosis. Sequencing used immunoSEQ multiplex PCR; TCRdb keeps in-frame clones, though not all of them. The sample lists roughly 11,000 clones; over 90% were seen once. The sample was CD4+ T cells from peripheral blood mononuclear cells, taken before pregnancy. These receptors originate from a female donor with multiple sclerosis, enrolled in a pregnancy study. The CDR3 runs from the conserved cysteine through the conserved F or W. Clone sizes are given selectively: once, few, many, or a class where the clone is expanded.

TRBV5-4,.,CASSVPPGQGRDTQYF
TRBV11-3,.,CASSLRPPQSTGELFF
TRBV4-1,.,CASSLLDRNTGELFF
TRBV5-4,.,CASSYTGTANEKLFF
TRBV5-4,.,CASSFRGRLYEQYF
TRBV5-5,.,CASSWGQDSSYEQYF
TRBV13,.,CASSLLGGAGFTEAFF
TRBV5-1,.,CASSLGPEGTQYF
TRBV27,.,CASSSLAGYQETQYF
TRBV5-6,.,CASSGGQGNSYNEQFF
TRBV6-5,.,CASNTRQNHYGYTF
TRBV19,.,CASSWGTSGVYNEQFF
TRBV5-4,once,CASSLDRGNTGELFF
TRBV5-4,.,CASSLARSGEGTDTQYF
TRBV6-5,.,CASSRTSDYEQYF
TRBV5-5,.,CASRFGGAPNYGYTF
TRBV7-9,.,CASSPAFRKAGEQYF
TRBV5-8,.,CASSLGAGGGSYNEQFF
TRBV7-9,.,CASSLLSSGIGEQFF
TRBV4-1,.,CASSQDRYQGARTFF